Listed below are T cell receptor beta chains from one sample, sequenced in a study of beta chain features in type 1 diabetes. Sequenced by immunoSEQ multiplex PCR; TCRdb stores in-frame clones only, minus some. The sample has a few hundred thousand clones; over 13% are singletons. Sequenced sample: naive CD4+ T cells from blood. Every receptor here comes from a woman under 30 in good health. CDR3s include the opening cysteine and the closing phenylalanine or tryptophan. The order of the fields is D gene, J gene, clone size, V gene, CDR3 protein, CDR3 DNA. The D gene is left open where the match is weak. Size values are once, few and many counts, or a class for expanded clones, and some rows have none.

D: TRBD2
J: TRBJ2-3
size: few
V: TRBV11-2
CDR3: CASSGGGSTDTQYF
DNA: TGTGCCAGCAGCGGGGGGGGTAGCACAGATACGCAGTATTTT

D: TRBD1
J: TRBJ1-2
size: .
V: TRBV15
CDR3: CATSRDPGGKYGYTF
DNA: TGTGCCACCAGCAGAGATCCAGGGGGGAAGTATGGCTACACCTTC

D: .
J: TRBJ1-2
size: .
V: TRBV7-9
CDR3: CASSSQGYYGYTF
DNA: TGTGCCAGCAGCTCCCAGGGATACTATGGCTACACCTTC

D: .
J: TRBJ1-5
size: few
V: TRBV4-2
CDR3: CASSQEGTQNQPQHF
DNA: TGTGCCAGCAGCCAAGAAGGGACACAGAATCAGCCCCAGCATTTT

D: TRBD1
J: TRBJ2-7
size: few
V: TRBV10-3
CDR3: CAISESGTGGREQYF
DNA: TGTGCCATCAGTGAGAGCGGGACAGGGGGCCGCGAGCAGTACTTC

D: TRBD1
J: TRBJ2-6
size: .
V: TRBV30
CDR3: CAWSGRGDRGPFSGANVLTF
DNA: TGTGCCTGGAGTGGAAGGGGTGACAGGGGGCCTTTCTCTGGGGCCAACGTCCTGACTTTC

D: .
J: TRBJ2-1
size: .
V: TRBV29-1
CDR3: CSVELNNEQFF
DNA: TGCAGCGTTGAACTAAACAATGAGCAGTTCTTC

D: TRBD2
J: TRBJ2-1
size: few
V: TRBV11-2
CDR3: CASSSRPVSGRNNEQFF
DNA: TGTGCCAGCAGCTCGCGGCCGGTTAGCGGGAGAAACAATGAGCAGTTCTTC

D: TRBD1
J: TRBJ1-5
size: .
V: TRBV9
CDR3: CASSPQGQSNQPQHF
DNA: TGTGCCAGCAGCCCCCAGGGACAGAGCAATCAGCCCCAGCATTTT

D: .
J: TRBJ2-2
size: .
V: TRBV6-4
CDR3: CASSPFRDTGELFF
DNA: TGTGCCAGCAGTCCCTTCCGCGACACCGGGGAGCTGTTTTTT

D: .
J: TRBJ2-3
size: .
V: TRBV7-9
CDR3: CASSGGGPGADTQYF
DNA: TGTGCCAGCAGCGGCGGAGGGCCCGGGGCAGATACGCAGTATTTT

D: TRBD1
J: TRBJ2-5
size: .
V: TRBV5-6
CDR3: CASSLVDRGRETQYF
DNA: TGTGCCAGCAGCTTGGTGGACAGGGGAAGGGAGACCCAGTACTTC

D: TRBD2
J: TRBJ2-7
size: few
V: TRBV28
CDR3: CASTSAGGRYSYEQYF
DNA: TGTGCCAGCACTTCGGCCGGGGGGAGGTACTCCTACGAGCAGTACTTC

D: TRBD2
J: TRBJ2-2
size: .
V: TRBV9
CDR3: CASSARLAGANTGELFF
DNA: TGTGCCAGCAGCGCACGACTAGCGGGAGCTAATACCGGGGAGCTGTTTTTT

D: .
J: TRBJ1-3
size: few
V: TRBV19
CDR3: CASSSGSSGNTIYF
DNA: TGTGCCAGTAGTTCTGGGAGCTCTGGAAACACCATATATTTT

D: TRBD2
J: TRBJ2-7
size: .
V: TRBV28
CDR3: CASSLSGSAPYEQYF
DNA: TGTGCCAGCAGCCTTAGCGGGAGCGCTCCCTACGAGCAGTACTTC

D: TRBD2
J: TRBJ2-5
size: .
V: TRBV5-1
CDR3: CASSLVGLAGAQETQYF
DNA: TGCGCCAGCAGCTTGGTGGGACTAGCGGGAGCTCAAGAGACCCAGTACTTC